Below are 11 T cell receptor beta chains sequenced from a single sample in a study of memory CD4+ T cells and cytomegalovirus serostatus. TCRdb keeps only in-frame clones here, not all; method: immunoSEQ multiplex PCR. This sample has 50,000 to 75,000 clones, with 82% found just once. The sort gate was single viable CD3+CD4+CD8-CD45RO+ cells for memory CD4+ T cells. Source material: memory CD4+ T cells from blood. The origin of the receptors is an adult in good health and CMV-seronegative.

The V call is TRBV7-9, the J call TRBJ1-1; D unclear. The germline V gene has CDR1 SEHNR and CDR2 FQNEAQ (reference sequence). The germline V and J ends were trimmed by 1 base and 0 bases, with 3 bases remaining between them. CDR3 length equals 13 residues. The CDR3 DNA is TGTGCCAGCAGCTTAGAAGTGAACACTGAAGCTTTCTTT. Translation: CASSLEVNTEAFF.

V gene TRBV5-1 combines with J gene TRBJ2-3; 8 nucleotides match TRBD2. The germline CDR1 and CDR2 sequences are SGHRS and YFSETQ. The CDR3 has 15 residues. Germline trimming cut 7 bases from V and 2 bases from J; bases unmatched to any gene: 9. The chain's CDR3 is CASRGTSGLTDTQYF. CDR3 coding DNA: TGCGCCAGCCGTGGGACTAGTGGACTCACAGATACGCAGTATTTT.

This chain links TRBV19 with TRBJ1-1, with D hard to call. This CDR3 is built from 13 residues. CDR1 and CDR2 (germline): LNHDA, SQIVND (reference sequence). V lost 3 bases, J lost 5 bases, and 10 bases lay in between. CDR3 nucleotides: TGTGCCAGTAGTATGGCCGTGGGGACTGAAGCTTTCTTT. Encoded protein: CASSMAVGTEAFF.

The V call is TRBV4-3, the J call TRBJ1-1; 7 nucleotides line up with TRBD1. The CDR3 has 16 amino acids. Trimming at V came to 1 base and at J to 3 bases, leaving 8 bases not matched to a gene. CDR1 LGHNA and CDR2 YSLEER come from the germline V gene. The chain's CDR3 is CASSQVPGQAHTEAFF. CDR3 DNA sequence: TGCGCCAGCAGCCAAGTTCCAGGACAGGCCCACACTGAAGCTTTCTTT.

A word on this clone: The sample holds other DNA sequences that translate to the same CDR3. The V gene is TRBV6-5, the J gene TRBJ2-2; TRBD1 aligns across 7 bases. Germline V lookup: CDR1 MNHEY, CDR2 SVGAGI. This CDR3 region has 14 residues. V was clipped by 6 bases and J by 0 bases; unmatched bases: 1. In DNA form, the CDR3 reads TGTGCCAGCAGGGGGACAGCGAACACCGGGGAGCTGTTTTTT. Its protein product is CASRGTANTGELFF.

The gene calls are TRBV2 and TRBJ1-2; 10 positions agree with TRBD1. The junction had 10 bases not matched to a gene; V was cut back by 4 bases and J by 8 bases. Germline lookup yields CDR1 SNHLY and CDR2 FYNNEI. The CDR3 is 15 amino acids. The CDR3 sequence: CASSGQGTGARGYTF. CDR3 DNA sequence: TGTGCCAGCAGTGGTCAAGGGACAGGGGCGCGCGGCTACACCTTC.

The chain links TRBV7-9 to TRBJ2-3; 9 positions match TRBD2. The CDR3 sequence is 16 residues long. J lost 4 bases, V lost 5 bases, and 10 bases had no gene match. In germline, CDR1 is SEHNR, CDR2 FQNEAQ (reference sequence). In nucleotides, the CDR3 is TGTGCCAGCAGCGGAAGACTAGCGGAGGTCGCAGATACGCAGTATTTT. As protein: CASSGRLAEVADTQYF. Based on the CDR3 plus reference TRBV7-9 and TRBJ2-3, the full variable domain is DTGVSQNPRHKITKRGQNVTFRCDPISEHNRLYWYRQTLGQGPEFLTYFQNEAQLEKSRLLSDRFSAERPKGSFSTLEIQRTEQGDSAMYLCASSGRLAEVADTQYFGPGTRLTVL.

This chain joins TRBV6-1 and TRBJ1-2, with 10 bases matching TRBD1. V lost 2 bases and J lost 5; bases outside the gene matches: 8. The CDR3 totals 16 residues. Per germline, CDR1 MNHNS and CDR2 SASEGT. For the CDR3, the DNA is TGTGCCAGCAGTGAACCGACAGGGGGCCTCTGGTATGGCTACACCTTC. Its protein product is CASSEPTGGLWYGYTF.

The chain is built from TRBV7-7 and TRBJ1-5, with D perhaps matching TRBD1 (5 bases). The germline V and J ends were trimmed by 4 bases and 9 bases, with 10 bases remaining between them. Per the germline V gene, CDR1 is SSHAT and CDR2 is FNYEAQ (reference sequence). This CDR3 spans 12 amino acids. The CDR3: CASSYRLWPQHF. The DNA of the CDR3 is TGTGCCAGCAGCTACAGGTTATGGCCCCAGCATTTT.

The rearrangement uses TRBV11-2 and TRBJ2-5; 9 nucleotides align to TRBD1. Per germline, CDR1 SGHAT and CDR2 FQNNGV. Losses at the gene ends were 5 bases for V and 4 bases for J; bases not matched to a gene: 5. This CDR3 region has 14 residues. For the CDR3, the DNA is TGTGCCAGCAGCCCACTGACAGGGGGAGAGACCCAGTACTTC. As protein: CASSPLTGGETQYF.

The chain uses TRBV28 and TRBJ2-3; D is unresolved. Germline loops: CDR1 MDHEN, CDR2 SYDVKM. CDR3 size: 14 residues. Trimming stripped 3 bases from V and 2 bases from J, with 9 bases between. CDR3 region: CASSLTRPTDTQYF. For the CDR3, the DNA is TGTGCCAGCAGTTTGACTCGGCCCACAGATACGCAGTATTTT. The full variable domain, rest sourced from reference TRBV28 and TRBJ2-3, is DVKVTQSSRYLVKRTGEKVFLECVQDMDHENMFWYRQDPGLGLRLIYFSYDVKMKEKGDIPEGYSVSREKKERFSLILESASTNQTSMYLCASSLTRPTDTQYFGPGTRLTVL.